This TCR beta chain was recovered during a study of T cells in Graves' hyperthyroidism and ophthalmopathy. The CDR3 extends over 16 amino acids. The trim removed 4 bases at V and 9 bases at J, leaving 16 bases unmatched. CDR1 and CDR2 from the germline V gene are SEHNR and FQNEAQ (reference sequence). Authors of the study amplified TCR beta CDR3 regions from RNA transcripts. During a first-round RT-PCR of the TCR CDR3, the HTBI primer set was used. TCRdb processed the multiplex PCR reads anew with MiXCR; each CDR3 protein has one entry. Among 550,000 to 700,000 distinct CDR3 sequences listed, about 45% were seen once.

Sequencing input: peripheral blood or thyroid tissue (not recorded which). This chain connects TRBV7-9 to TRBJ2-5; 8 bases agree with TRBD2. The clonotype originates from an adult woman with Graves' disease, either hyperthyroidism or ophthalmopathy (not recorded which). CDR3 sequence (DNA): TGTGCCAGCAGCTCTTCGCGGGGGGTTACCAATCAGCCCCAGTACTTC. Its protein product is CASSSSRGVTNQPQYF.